This T cell receptor (beta chain) derives from a study of identical twins. This clonotype was counted ten times or more. The CDR3 consists of 12 residues. Germline V CDR1 and CDR2: MNHEY, SVGAGI. The ends were cut back, 6 bases at V and 2 bases at J, with 7 bases in the middle. Template switching, a step in the protocol, added a universal primer site, and cDNA carried unique molecular identifiers. TCRdb re-called the 5' RACE reads through MiXCR, storing one row per CDR3 protein. Here the sample spans 350,000 to 450,000 distinct CDR3 sequences, approximately 17% being singletons. This chain connects TRBV6-5 to TRBJ1-2; a possible D gene is TRBD1 (5 bases). The material sequenced was naive T cells sorted from blood. The TCR sequence derives from a man aged 50 to 60 in good health. CDR3 sequence (DNA): TGTGCCAGCAGGCAGGGCAACTATGGCTACACCTTC. This sequence encodes CASRQGNYGYTF.